Sequencing of this T cell receptor beta chain was carried out in a study of T cells after yellow fever vaccination. Study overall: For low cell numbers, libraries were made with SMART-Seq v4 Ultra Low Input.

V gave up 5 bases and J gave up 6 bases, with 11 bases separating them. The CDR3 extends over 12 amino acids. Germline V gene lookup returns CDR1 MNHNY and CDR2 SVGAGI (reference sequence). As TCR cDNA was made by 5'RACE template switching, a universal primer site and UMIs were added. TCRdb processed the 5' RACE reads anew with MiXCR; each CDR3 protein has one entry. The repertoire holds around 550,000 distinct CDR3 sequences, with around 21% as singletons. Notes on this clonotype: Its target is not known.

Study-level results: Reappearance after the booster was observed for most primary-vaccination clones (roughly 97% CD4, over 70% CD8).

This chain links TRBV6-6 with TRBJ2-7; weak D call: TRBD2 (6 bases). The clonotype comes from a man aged 25 to 40 who received the YFV17D yellow fever vaccine. The specimen comprised PBMCs, sampled 15 days after the yellow fever booster vaccination. CDR3 residues: CASSVVGGEQYF. The CDR3 region has the DNA TGTGCCAGCAGTGTCGTGGGAGGCGAGCAGTACTTC.